The entry below gives a single T cell receptor beta chain sequence along with its context. Antigen specificity is unknown. This entry belongs to a study of PD-1 blockade in classical Hodgkin lymphoma. Study background: Patients were administered nivolumab (3 mg/kg intravenously) every 2 weeks. Points from the study as a whole: Healthy donors reportedly exceeded newly diagnosed patients in baseline TCR diversity. A significant rise in TCR diversity by C4D1 was seen for CD4+ but not CD8+ cells.

Sequencing was performed with immunoSEQ multiplex PCR; in TCRdb, only in-frame clones are kept and a portion is missing. Of around 50,000 clones in the sample, around 74% were seen once. The CDR3 sequence is 14 residues long. V gave up 5 bases and J gave up 6 bases, with 17 bases separating them. Germline V gene sequence: CDR1 LNHDA, CDR2 SQIVND (reference sequence). As for time point: cycle 4 day 1 (C4D1), after five to seven weeks of nivolumab. The patients all showed relapse after autologous stem cell transplantation, while their brentuximab vedotin exposure varied. Complete response, partial response or progressive disease constituted the best response categories observed.

This rearrangement joins TRBV19 to TRBJ2-7, with no clear D. The sequenced sample was peripheral blood mononuclear cells (PBMCs), obtained before the fourth cycle of nivolumab. The sequence was obtained from a human donor with classical Hodgkin lymphoma. CDR3 amino acids: CASSARLRLREQYF. The CDR3, as DNA: TGTGCCAGTAGTGCCCGGCTCCGTCTACGCGAGCAGTACTTC. The entire variable domain, with the rest obtained from reference TRBV19 and TRBJ2-7, is as follows: DGGITQSPKYLFRKEGQNVTLSCEQNLNHDAMYWYRQDPGQGLRLIYYSQIVNDFQKGDIAEGYSVSREKKESFPLTVTSAQKNPTAFYLCASSARLRLREQYFGPGTRLTVT.